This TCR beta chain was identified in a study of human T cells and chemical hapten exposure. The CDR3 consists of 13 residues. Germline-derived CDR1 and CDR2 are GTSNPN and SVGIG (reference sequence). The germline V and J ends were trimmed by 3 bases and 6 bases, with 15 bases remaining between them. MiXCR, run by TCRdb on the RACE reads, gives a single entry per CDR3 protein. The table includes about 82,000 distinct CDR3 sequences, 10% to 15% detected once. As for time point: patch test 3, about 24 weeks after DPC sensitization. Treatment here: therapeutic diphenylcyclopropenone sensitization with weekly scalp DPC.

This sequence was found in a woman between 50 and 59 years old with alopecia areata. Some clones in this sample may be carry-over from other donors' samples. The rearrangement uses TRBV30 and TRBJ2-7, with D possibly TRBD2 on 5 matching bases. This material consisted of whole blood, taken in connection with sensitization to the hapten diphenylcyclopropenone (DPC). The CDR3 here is CAWSRGSIPEQYF. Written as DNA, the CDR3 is TGTGCCTGGAGCCGTGGGAGTATTCCCGAGCAGTACTTC. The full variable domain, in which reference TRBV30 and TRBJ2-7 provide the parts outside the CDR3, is SQTIHQWPATLVQPVGSPLSLECTVEGTSNPNLYWYRQAAGRGLQLLFYSVGIGQISSEVPQNLSASRPQDRQFILSSKKLLLSDSGFYLCAWSRGSIPEQYFGPGTRLTVT.